This is a list of T cell receptor beta chains from one sample in a study of blood T cell repertoires in COVID-19. This table comes from immunoSEQ multiplex PCR, and its TCRdb copy is limited to in-frame clones, with some not included. Among approximately 220,000 clones listed, more than 65% were seen once. The sequenced sample was peripheral blood. The source of these receptors is a woman older than 75 with acute or convalescent COVID-19. Both conserved end residues are part of each CDR3. The order of the fields is J gene, CDR3 length, D gene, V gene, clone size, CDR3 DNA, CDR3 protein. The D gene is left open where the match is weak. Some rows mark clone size as missing; the rest say once, few, many or name a class of expanded clone.

>TRBJ1-3|16|TRBD1|TRBV4-2|-
TGTGCCAGCAGCCAAGTAGGGGACAGCTCTGGAAACACCATATATTTT
CASSQVGDSSGNTIYF
>TRBJ1-4|15|-|TRBV27|-
TGTGCCAGCAGTATATCAGCCGCAACTAATGAAAAACTGTTTTTT
CASSISAATNEKLFF
>TRBJ1-1|14|-|TRBV3-1/TRBV3-2|few
TGTGCCAGCAGCCAGGGGAGGGTGCGGGGTGAAGCTTTCTTT
CASSQGRVRGEAFF
>TRBJ2-7|13|TRBD2|TRBV27|-
TGTGCCAGCAGGCTAGCGGGACGTCGCGAGCAGTACTTC
CASRLAGRREQYF
>TRBJ1-6|14|-|TRBV2|-
TGTGCCAGCCGCCTCAACAGAGTTAATTCACCCCTCCACTTT
CASRLNRVNSPLHF
>TRBJ1-6|13|-|TRBV6-1|-
TGTGCCAGCAGTGAGGCCAGGGGTTCACCCCTCCACTTT
CASSEARGSPLHF
>TRBJ1-1|13|-|TRBV5-1|-
TGCGCCAGCAGATTCGGTCTGAGCACTGAAGCTTTCTTT
CASRFGLSTEAFF
>TRBJ2-1|15|TRBD1|TRBV5-1|-
TGCGCCAGCAGCCCGGGGACAGGATCCTACAATGAGCAGTTCTTC
CASSPGTGSYNEQFF
>TRBJ2-7|15|TRBD1|TRBV11-2|-
TGTGCCAGCAGCTTAGGGGACAGGGTGGGCTACGAGCAGTACTTC
CASSLGDRVGYEQYF
>TRBJ1-1|16|-|TRBV4-1|-
TGCGCCAGCAGCCAAGACTTCCAGGGGCGTAACACTGAAGCTTTCTTT
CASSQDFQGRNTEAFF
>TRBJ1-2|13|-|TRBV19|-
TGTGCCAGTAGTAAAGTAGCTAACTATGGCTACACCTTC
CASSKVANYGYTF
>TRBJ2-3|14|TRBD1|TRBV28|-
TGTGCCAGCAGTGTTACCGGGACAGCAGATACGCAGTATTTT
CASSVTGTADTQYF
>TRBJ1-6|13|-|TRBV12-3/TRBV12-4|-
TGTGCCAGCAGTCTCAGTATTAATTCACCCCTCCACTTT
CASSLSINSPLHF
>TRBJ1-2|12|-|TRBV29-1|many
TGCAGCGTTGGGACAGCTAACTATGGCTACACCTTC
CSVGTANYGYTF
>TRBJ1-1|13|-|TRBV6-5|-
TGTGCCAGCAACATCGCGGGAAGACTTGAAGCTTTCTTT
CASNIAGRLEAFF
>TRBJ1-2|14|TRBD1|TRBV14|-
TGTGCCAGCAGCCAAGAAGCGGTGACAGGGGGCCGCACCTTC
CASSQEAVTGGRTF
>TRBJ2-3|14|TRBD2|TRBV19|-
TGTGCCAGTAGTGGCAGCGGGACTACAGATACGCAGTATTTT
CASSGSGTTDTQYF
>TRBJ2-5|15|-|TRBV11-1|-
TGTGCCAGCAGCTCCGGGGGATGGGAAAAAGAGACCCAGTACTTC
CASSSGGWEKETQYF
>TRBJ1-2|15|TRBD1|TRBV5-1|-
TGCGCCAGCAGCTTGGGACAGGGGTTTAACTATGGCTACACCTTC
CASSLGQGFNYGYTF
>TRBJ1-6|14|TRBD1|TRBV4-1|many
TGCGCCAGCAGCCAGACAGGGCTGAATTCACCCCTCCACTTT
CASSQTGLNSPLHF
>TRBJ2-1|14|TRBD2|TRBV7-9|-
TGTGCCAGCAGCGCCGTGTGGCGGGGGAATGAGCAGTTCTTC
CASSAVWRGNEQFF
>TRBJ1-3|14|TRBD1|TRBV18|few
TGTGCCAGCTCACCCGGGACAGGGGGCAACACCATATATTTT
CASSPGTGGNTIYF
>TRBJ1-5|18|-|TRBV19|-
TGTGCCAGTGACCCCAGTATCGGTTGGCAGGGGAGCAATCAGCCCCAGCATTTT
CASDPSIGWQGSNQPQHF
>TRBJ1-4|16|TRBD1|TRBV19|-
TGTGCCAGTACCGGGACAGGGGACGGGTCCCTTGAAAAACTGTTTTTT
CASTGTGDGSLEKLFF
>TRBJ1-2|16|-|TRBV18|few
TGTGCCAGCTCACCAACCGGCCCCGGGTCGAACTATGGCTACACCTTC
CASSPTGPGSNYGYTF